This TCR beta chain was identified during a study of blood T cell repertoires in COVID-19. J was trimmed by 1 base and V by 2 bases; bases with no gene match: 3. From germline, CDR1 is MNHEY and CDR2 SVGAGI. This CDR3 has 16 amino acids. In this sample, this clone turned up once. Assay: immunoSEQ multiplex PCR; the TCRdb copy retains only in-frame clones and omits some. The table lists roughly 290,000 clones, under 90% of them singletons. Enrollees, about 18 to 95 years old, lived in about two dozen US areas. Sequencing was done on a sample of PBMCs or T cells enriched from blood (not recorded which). The origin of this receptor is a woman in her forties who had recovered from COVID-19. The chain carries TRBV6-5 and TRBJ1-5; the match to TRBD1 covers 9 bases. CDR3 coding DNA: TGTGCCAGCAGTTACGGTGGGACAGGGAGCAATCAGCCCCAGCATTTT. Amino acid sequence: CASSYGGTGSNQPQHF.